Sequencing of this T cell receptor (beta chain) was carried out in a study of neurological immune-mediated disorders. TCRdb recomputed calls from the 5' RACE reads with MiXCR, one row per CDR3 protein. The sample lists roughly 52,000 distinct CDR3 sequences, roughly 3.8% occurring once. Germline V CDR1 and CDR2: MDHEN, SYDVKM. V shed 4 bases, J shed 1 base, and the junction held 8 bases outside the gene matches. The CDR3 totals 17 residues. This clonotype was found a few times. V is TRBV28 and J is TRBJ2-3; TRBD2 matches 10 bases. Sequenced: PBMCs. This TCR came from a man aged 60 to 69 with multiple sclerosis. The CDR3 reads CASSSLLLAGGTDTQYF. As DNA, the CDR3 is TGTGCCAGCAGTTCTCTGCTTCTAGCGGGGGGCACAGATACGCAGTATTTT.